A selection of T cell receptor beta chains follows, all from one sample in a study of T cell responses to AZD1222 COVID-19 vaccine. Using immunoSEQ multiplex PCR, the repertoire was profiled, and TCRdb retains in-frame clones only, with some absent. Of 90,000 to 150,000 clones detected, 86% appear once; the ten largest clones hold approximately 7.5%. The specimen was peripheral blood, collected on day 0 of AZD1222 vaccination. These receptor sequences come from an adult in good health. The conserved cysteine and the conserved F or W are not part of the CDR3 here.

j_call | v_call | cdr3_aa
TRBJ1-6 | TRBV14 | ASSPEQGAQRSPLH
TRBJ1-1 | TRBV20-1 | SAGNTEAF
TRBJ2-7 | TRBV7-2 | ASSFRRQGTTYEQY
TRBJ2-1 | TRBV2 | ASSEIISVDEQF
TRBJ1-3 | TRBV4-1 | ASSQVDKGTIY
TRBJ2-7 | TRBV28 | ASSLGQVTYEQY
TRBJ2-7 | TRBV28 | ASSLRGRMYEQY
TRBJ2-7 | TRBV4-2 | ASSQDRRTWSYEQY
TRBJ2-7 | TRBV3-1/TRBV3-2 | ASSQDSSGPYEQY
TRBJ1-1 | TRBV19 | ASSILTYGGTEAF
TRBJ2-7 | TRBV19 | ASSLAQGNYYEQY
TRBJ1-2 | TRBV18 | ASSLPLEGHGYT
TRBJ1-5 | TRBV6-5 | ASSQPTSGNQPQH
TRBJ1-3 | TRBV28 | ASRSAGSRSGNTIY
TRBJ1-1 | TRBV15 | ATSRDAGGTEAF
TRBJ2-7 | TRBV15 | ATSREGAGYEQY
TRBJ1-4 | TRBV13 | ASSTLQGAAKLF
TRBJ2-3 | TRBV28 | ASTPGTSLADTQY
TRBJ2-2 | TRBV3-1/TRBV3-2 | ASSQESSGSRELF
TRBJ1-3 | TRBV7-2 | ASSFGGSGNTIY
TRBJ2-6 | TRBV5-5 | ASSLEGGSGANVLT
TRBJ2-5 | TRBV27 | ASSTSYQETQY
TRBJ2-3 | TRBV5-4 | ASSRREGTDTQY
TRBJ2-2 | TRBV19 | ASSWRPGGGATGELF
TRBJ1-1 | TRBV10-2 | ASIPVGRAPTEAF
TRBJ1-1 | TRBV4-3 | ASSQGWANSPEAF
TRBJ1-2 | TRBV7-9 | ASSSRQVPSEGYT
TRBJ2-5 | TRBV25-1 | ASSRSGSLETQY
TRBJ1-4 | TRBV6-5 | ASKDREKLF